The T cell receptor (beta chain) under discussion was sequenced for a study of response to subunit inactivated influenza vaccine. Points from the study as a whole: It was the authors' suggestion that each seasonal influenza vaccination recruits few new T cells.

Regarding this clonotype: The antigen is undetermined.

TCRdb reprocessed the RT-PCR reads via MiXCR and lists one record per CDR3 protein. This table has 860,000 or so distinct CDR3 sequences, 21% appearing once. This sample comprised PBMCs from blood, obtained roughly 5 days after vaccination. The receptor's source is a man in his forties or fifties who received an inactivated influenza vaccine.

The DNA for the CDR3 is TGTGCCAGCAGATCCTCCGGGACAGGGGCTTTCTTT. Its translation is CASRSSGTGAFF. The J gene is TRBJ1-1, the V gene TRBV12-3 or TRBV12-4; 9 bases fit TRBD1. This CDR3 is built from 12 residues. V lost 6 bases to trimming and J lost 11 bases; unmatched junction nucleotides: 7.